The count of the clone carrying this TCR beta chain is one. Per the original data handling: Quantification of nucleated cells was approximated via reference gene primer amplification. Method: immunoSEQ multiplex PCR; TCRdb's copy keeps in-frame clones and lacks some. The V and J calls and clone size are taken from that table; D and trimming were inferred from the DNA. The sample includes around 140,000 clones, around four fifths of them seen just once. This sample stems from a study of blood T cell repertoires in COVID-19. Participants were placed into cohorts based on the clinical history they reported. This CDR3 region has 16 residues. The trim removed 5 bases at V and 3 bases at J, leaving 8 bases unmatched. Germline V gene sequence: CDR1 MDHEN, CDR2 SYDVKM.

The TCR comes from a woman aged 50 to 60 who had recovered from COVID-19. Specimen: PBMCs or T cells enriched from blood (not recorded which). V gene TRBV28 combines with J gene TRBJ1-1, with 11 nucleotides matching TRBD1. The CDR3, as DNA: TGTGCCAGCAGTCCCGTGCCGGGACAGGGGGACACTGAAGCTTTCTTT. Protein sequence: CASSPVPGQGDTEAFF.